These T cell receptor beta chains were read from a single sample in a study of blood T cell repertoires in COVID-19. Sequenced by immunoSEQ multiplex PCR; TCRdb stores in-frame clones only, minus some. The repertoire holds about 75,000 clones, roughly 88% seen once, with about 2.7% in the top ten. Source material: peripheral blood. Receptors originate from a human donor in a cohort sampled during active COVID-19. Both conserved end residues are part of each CDR3. The D gene is left open where the match is weak. A row's size may be missing; if present it is once, few, many or a size class.

V	J	D	size	DNA	CDR3
TRBV7-9	TRBJ2-1	TRBD1	-	TGTGCCAGCAGCCCCGGGACAGGGGGCTACAATGAGCAGTTCTTC	CASSPGTGGYNEQFF
TRBV2	TRBJ2-7	TRBD2	-	TGTGCCAGCCCCAGACTAGCGGGGTCGAGGGAGCAGTACTTC	CASPRLAGSREQYF
TRBV9	TRBJ1-1	-	-	TGTGCCAGCAGCGTAGACAGGGAGACTGAAGCTTTCTTT	CASSVDRETEAFF
TRBV19	TRBJ1-1	TRBD1	few	TGTGCCAGTAATAACGGACAGGGGGCCGGGGGGAACACTGAAGCTTTCTTT	CASNNGQGAGGNTEAFF
TRBV7-6	TRBJ2-7	-	-	TGTGCCAGCAGCCGTGACACCTCCTACGAGCAGTACTTC	CASSRDTSYEQYF
TRBV7-8	TRBJ1-5	-	-	TGTGCCAGCAGCCCTAGGCCACAGGGAACGAATCAGCCCCAGCATTTT	CASSPRPQGTNQPQHF
TRBV28	TRBJ2-3	-	-	TGTGCCAGCAGTACTGCAGGGTCGGATACGCAGTATTTT	CASSTAGSDTQYF
TRBV5-4	TRBJ2-1	-	-	TGTGCCAGCAGACCTACCCTAGTGGCGGGGAGAGGCGATGAGCAGTTCTTC	CASRPTLVAGRGDEQFF
TRBV2	TRBJ1-2	TRBD1	-	TGTGCCAGCAGTGAAGGGTTGACAGGGAAGGATGGCTACACCTTC	CASSEGLTGKDGYTF
TRBV20-1	TRBJ2-1	-	-	TGCAGTGCCTTTTACAATGAGCAGTTCTTC	CSAFYNEQFF
TRBV6-5	TRBJ1-6	-	-	TGTGCCAGCACCGGGTTTGTGCAGGGGTCTTCACCCCTCCACTTT	CASTGFVQGSSPLHF
TRBV29-1	TRBJ2-7	TRBD1	-	TGCAGCGTTCAAACAGGGGTCCACTCCTACGAGCAGTACTTC	CSVQTGVHSYEQYF
TRBV7-2	TRBJ2-7	TRBD2	-	TGTGCCAGCAGCCCGGGGAGGGTGGGCTACGAGCAGTACTTC	CASSPGRVGYEQYF
TRBV14	TRBJ1-1	-	once	TGTGCCAGCAGGTTCGTTATGTGCCGGGGAGCTTTCTTT	CASRFVMCRGAFF
TRBV19	TRBJ2-2	TRBD1	-	TGTGCCAGTAGCACCGGGACAGGGGGTGGCGGGGAGCTGTTTTTT	CASSTGTGGGGELFF
TRBV9	TRBJ2-3	-	-	TGTGCCAGCAGCGCCGAGGTCCCAGATACGCAGTATTTT	CASSAEVPDTQYF
TRBV15	TRBJ1-5	-	-	TGTGCCACCAGCCTAGGGGGCAATCAGCCCCAGCATTTT	CATSLGGNQPQHF
TRBV7-2	TRBJ2-7	TRBD1	few	TGTGCCAGCAGCTTAGAGGGGGCTTCATTTACTCTATTCTACGAGCAGTACTTC	CASSLEGASFTLFYEQYF
TRBV10-2	TRBJ1-2	-	-	TGCGCCAGCAGTACCACAGGGTATTATGGCTACACCTTC	CASSTTGYYGYTF
TRBV5-6	TRBJ1-1	-	-	TGTGCCAGCAGCTTGGCCCAGAACACTGAAGCTTTCTTT	CASSLAQNTEAFF